This T cell receptor beta chain was sequenced during a study of OX40 agonist ivuxolimab in advanced cancers. Study in general: The study enrolled dose-escalation patients with hepatocellular carcinoma, melanoma, renal cell or head and neck cancer. Whole-study findings and limits: The study observed clonal expansion of CD4+ and CD8+ blood T cells by week 6 at 0.1 to 3.0 mg/kg.

The germline CDR1 and CDR2 sequences are SGHRS and YFSETQ. V was clipped by 0 bases and J by 3 bases, with 9 bases between them. This CDR3 region has 14 residues. TCRdb's copy holds only in-frame clones and misses some; the assay was immunoSEQ multiplex PCR. In the table there are about 86,000 clones, around 88% of which are singletons. As for this clone: The antigen remains undetermined.

The material sequenced was CD4+ or CD8+ T cells sorted from blood, taken in a trial of the OX40 agonist ivuxolimab. This chain joins TRBV5-1 and TRBJ1-1, with a tentative D call TRBD1 (6 bases). The sequence was obtained from an adult with an advanced solid tumor such as melanoma, head and neck, liver or kidney cancer. The CDR3, as DNA: TGCGCCAGCAGCTTGGAACAGGGACACACTGAAGCTTTCTTT. Translating it yields CASSLEQGHTEAFF.